The clone carrying this TCR beta chain has more than one count but fewer than ten. No antigen is known for it. Template switching added a universal primer binding site, and final cDNA carried unique molecular identifiers. TCRdb called the 5' RACE reads again in MiXCR, with one record for every CDR3 protein. The sample lists about 500,000 distinct CDR3 sequences; over 11% were seen once. The data are from a study of identical twins. Study-wide results and limits: While abundant cord blood beta clonotypes carried fewer insertions, memory repertoires showed no such pattern.

The sample was also reused in another study, on yellow fever vaccine responses in identical twins.

This TCR derives from a woman aged 18-30 years in good health. The specimen sequenced was CD4+ T cells sorted from blood.

This CDR3 reads CSATGTSGNTGELFF. The DNA for the CDR3 is TGCAGTGCCACCGGGACTAGCGGGAACACCGGGGAGCTGTTTTTT. V and J are TRBV20-1 and TRBJ2-2; 11 bases map to TRBD2. This CDR3 has 15 amino acids. CDR1 is DFQATT, CDR2 SNEGSKA, per germline (reference sequence). The J segment lost 1 base and the V segment lost 6 bases, leaving 4 bases of the junction unmatched.